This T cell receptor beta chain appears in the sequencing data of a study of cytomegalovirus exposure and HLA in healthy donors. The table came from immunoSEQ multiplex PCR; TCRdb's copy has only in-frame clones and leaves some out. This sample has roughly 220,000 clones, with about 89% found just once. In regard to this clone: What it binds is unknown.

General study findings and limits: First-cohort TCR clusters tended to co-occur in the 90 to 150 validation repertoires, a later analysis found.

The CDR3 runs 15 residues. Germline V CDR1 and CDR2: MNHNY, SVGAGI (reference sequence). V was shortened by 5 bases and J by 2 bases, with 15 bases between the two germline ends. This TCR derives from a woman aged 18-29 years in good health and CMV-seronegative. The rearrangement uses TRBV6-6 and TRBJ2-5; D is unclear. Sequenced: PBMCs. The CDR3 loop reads CASSLFVNEQETQYF. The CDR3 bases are TGTGCCAGCAGTCTATTCGTTAACGAACAAGAGACCCAGTACTTC.